These 11 T cell receptor beta chains share one sample of origin, sequenced in a study of cytomegalovirus exposure and HLA in healthy donors. Researchers ran the PCR with 60 Vbeta and 13 Jbeta primers. Some clones are missing from TCRdb's copy, which holds only in-frame ones; the method was immunoSEQ multiplex PCR. Among about 140,000 clones listed, roughly three quarters were seen once. The sample consisted of PBMCs. All receptors derive from a man aged 18 to 29 in good health and CMV-seronegative.

The chain combines TRBV6-5 with TRBJ2-5; 11 bases line up with TRBD2. J lost 4 bases, V lost 6 bases, and 7 bases had no gene match. Germline assignment: CDR1 MNHEY and CDR2 SVGAGI. CDR3 length: 15 amino acids. The CDR3 DNA reads TGTGCCAGCAGCGCAGCGACTAGCGGGGTAGAGACCCAGTACTTC. It translates to CASSAATSGVETQYF.

The V call is TRBV27, the J call TRBJ2-7, with TRBD1 as a possible D gene (6 bases). Trimming pared 2 bases from V and 3 bases from J, leaving 14 bases between. The germline V gene has CDR1 MNHEY and CDR2 SMNVEV (reference sequence). The CDR3 runs 15 residues. CDR3 sequence: CASSLGPGAVYEQYF. CDR3 DNA: TGTGCCAGCAGTTTAGGGCCAGGGGCTGTCTACGAGCAGTACTTC.

The chain is built from TRBV18 and TRBJ2-7, with D possibly being TRBD1 (6 bases). CDR3 length: 14 amino acids. The ends were cut back, 4 bases at V and 6 bases at J, with 16 bases in the middle. Germline V gene lookup returns CDR1 KGHSH and CDR2 LQKENI. Here the CDR3 reads CASSLQGVHLEQYF. In DNA form, the CDR3 reads TGTGCCAGCTCACTACAGGGAGTTCATCTCGAGCAGTACTTC.

The rearrangement links TRBV6-1 to TRBJ2-7; TRBD1 matches at 7 bases. V was clipped by 0 bases and J by 6 bases; unmatched bases: 5. The CDR3 covers 14 residues. Germline-derived CDR1 and CDR2 are MNHNS and SASEGT. DNA of the CDR3: TGTGCCAGCAGTGAAGCAGGGGGCAGGGGCGAGCAGTACTTC. Its translation is CASSEAGGRGEQYF.

V gene TRBV7-7 combines with J gene TRBJ2-1; 11 nucleotides align to TRBD2. The germline V gene encodes CDR1 SSHAT and CDR2 FNYEAQ (reference sequence). The CDR3 sequence is 16 residues long. Trimming removed 5 bases from V and 10 bases from J; junction bases left unmatched: 13. CDR3 nucleotide sequence: TGTGCCAGCAGCGCCGTTATAGCGGGAGGGCCGAGAGAGCAGTTCTTC. It specifies CASSAVIAGGPREQFF.

The chain carries TRBV28 and TRBJ1-5, with TRBD1 matching over 8 bases. This CDR3 is 14 amino acids long. CDR1 MDHEN and CDR2 SYDVKM come from the germline V gene. V gave up 6 bases and J gave up 4 bases; unmatched junction bases: 5. This CDR3 reads CASRTGVRNQPQHF. CDR3 DNA: TGTGCCAGCAGGACAGGGGTGAGAAATCAGCCCCAGCATTTT.

This chain uses TRBV5-1 with TRBJ2-5, with a tentative D call TRBD1 (6 bases). The better agreement between TRBJ2-7 and the DNA end casts doubt on the J call. CDR3 length: 13 amino acids. CDR1 and CDR2 (germline): SGHRS, YFSETQ. The chain's CDR3 is CASSLATGYEQYF. The CDR3, as DNA: TGCGCCAGCAGCTTGGCCACAGGGTACGAGCAGTACTTC.

This chain joins TRBV5-1 and TRBJ2-5; tentatively, D is TRBD1 (7 bases). The CDR3 extends over 16 amino acids. CDR1 is SGHRS, CDR2 YFSETQ, per germline. V shed 4 bases and J shed 6 bases, with 22 bases lying between them. CDR3 coding DNA: TGCGCCAGCAGCATGGGACAGATTGCGGGATCTCAGACCCAGTACTTC. Its translation: CASSMGQIAGSQTQYF.

The J gene is TRBJ1-4, the V gene TRBV2; D is ambiguous. The V end was cut by 2 bases, the J end by 7 bases, with 14 bases between. Per germline, CDR1 SNHLY and CDR2 FYNNEI. The CDR3 totals 15 residues. In DNA, the CDR3 is TGTGCCAGCAGTGAAACTGTGGAACGGGGTGAAAAACTGTTTTTT. Protein sequence: CASSETVERGEKLFF.

The J gene is TRBJ2-7, the V gene TRBV11-2; 12 bases line up with TRBD2. CDR3 length: 16 amino acids. Germline V gene sequence: CDR1 SGHAT, CDR2 FQNNGV. V trimming: 4 bases; J trimming: 5 bases; junction bases outside the gene matches: 9. The CDR3 region is CASSSGLAGIEDEQYF. In nucleotides, the CDR3 is TGTGCCAGCAGCTCGGGACTAGCGGGCATCGAGGACGAGCAGTACTTC.

This clone turned up a few times. The chain links TRBV9 to TRBJ1-4; 9 bases fit TRBD1. There are 15 residues in the CDR3. The ends lost 4 bases at V and 8 bases at J; junction bases unmatched: 9. Germline lookup yields CDR1 SGDLS and CDR2 YYNGEE. The CDR3 spells CASSNPLTGGEKLFF. CDR3 bases: TGTGCCAGCAGCAACCCCTTGACAGGGGGAGAAAAACTGTTTTTT.